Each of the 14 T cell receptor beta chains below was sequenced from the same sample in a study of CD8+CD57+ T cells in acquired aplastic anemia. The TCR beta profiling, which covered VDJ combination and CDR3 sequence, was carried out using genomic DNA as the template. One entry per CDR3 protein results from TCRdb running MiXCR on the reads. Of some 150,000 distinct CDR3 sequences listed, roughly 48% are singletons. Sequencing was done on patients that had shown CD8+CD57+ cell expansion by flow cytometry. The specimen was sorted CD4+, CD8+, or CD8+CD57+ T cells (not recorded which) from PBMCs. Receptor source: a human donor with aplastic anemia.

CDR3 region: CASRFSGTGYNEQFF. The CDR3 DNA reads TGTGCCAGCCGATTCAGCGGGACGGGCTACAATGAGCAGTTCTTC. V usage is TRBV19 and J usage is TRBJ2-1, with 7 bases aligning to TRBD2. V shed 9 bases and J 3 bases; nucleotides not matched to a gene: 11. The CDR3 runs 15 residues. Germline lookup yields CDR1 LNHDA and CDR2 SQIVND (reference sequence). Looking up the rest from reference TRBV19 and TRBJ2-1 gives the full variable domain: DGGITQSPKYLFRKEGQNVTLSCEQNLNHDAMYWYRQDPGQGLRLIYYSQIVNDFQKGDIAEGYSVSREKKESFPLTVTSAQKNPTAFYLCASRFSGTGYNEQFFGPGTRLTVL.

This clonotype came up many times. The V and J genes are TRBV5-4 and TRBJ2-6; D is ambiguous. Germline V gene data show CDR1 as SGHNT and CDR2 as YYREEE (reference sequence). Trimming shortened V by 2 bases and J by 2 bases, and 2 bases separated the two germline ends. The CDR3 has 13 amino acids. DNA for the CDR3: TGTGCCAGCAGCTTAACTGGGGCCAACGTCCTGACTTTC. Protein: CASSLTGANVLTF.

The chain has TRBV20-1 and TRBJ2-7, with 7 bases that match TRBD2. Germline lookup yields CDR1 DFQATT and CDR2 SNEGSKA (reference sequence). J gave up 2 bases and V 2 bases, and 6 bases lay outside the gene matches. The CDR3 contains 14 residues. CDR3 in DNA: TGCAGTGCTAGAAAGGAGGGGAGGGCCTACGAGCAGTACTTC. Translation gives CSARKEGRAYEQYF.

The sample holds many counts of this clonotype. The CDR3 is CASSRTGGGTEAFF. CDR3 sequence (DNA): TGTGCCAGCAGTCGGACAGGGGGCGGCACTGAAGCTTTCTTT. V usage is TRBV27 and J usage is TRBJ1-1, with 11 bases aligning to TRBD1. The V gene's germline CDR1 is MNHEY and CDR2 SMNVEV (reference sequence). Trimming cost V 5 bases and J 4 bases; bases outside gene matches: 3. This CDR3 comprises 14 residues.

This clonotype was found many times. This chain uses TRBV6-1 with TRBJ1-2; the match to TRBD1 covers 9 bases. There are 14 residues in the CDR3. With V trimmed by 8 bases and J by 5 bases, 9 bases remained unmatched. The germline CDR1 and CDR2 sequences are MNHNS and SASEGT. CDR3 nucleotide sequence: TGTGCCAGCGGAAACCGGGACAGGGTTTATGGCTACACCTTC. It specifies CASGNRDRVYGYTF.

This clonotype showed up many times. The CDR3 protein is CSALFPGQGAGDTEAFF. CDR3 DNA sequence: TGCAGTGCTTTATTCCCGGGACAGGGGGCGGGAGACACTGAAGCTTTCTTT. The chain joins TRBV20-1 to TRBJ1-1; 12 bases are a match to TRBD1. CDR3 length equals 17 residues. Germline loops: CDR1 DFQATT, CDR2 SNEGSKA (reference sequence). With 5 bases clipped from V and 3 bases from J, the junction kept 13 bases outside the gene matches.

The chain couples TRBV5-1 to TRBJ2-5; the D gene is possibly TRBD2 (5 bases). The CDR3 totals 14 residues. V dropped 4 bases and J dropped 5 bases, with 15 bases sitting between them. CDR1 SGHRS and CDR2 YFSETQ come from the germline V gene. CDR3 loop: CASSPRTSLETQYF. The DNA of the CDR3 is TGCGCCAGCAGCCCACGGACTTCTTTGGAGACCCAGTACTTC.

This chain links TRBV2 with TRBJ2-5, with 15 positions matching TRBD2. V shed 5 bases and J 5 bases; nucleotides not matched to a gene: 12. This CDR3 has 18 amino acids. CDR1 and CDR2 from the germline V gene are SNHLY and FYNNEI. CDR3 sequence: CASSPRTSGGAHSETQYF. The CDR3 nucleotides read TGTGCCAGCAGTCCCCGGACTAGCGGGGGGGCCCATTCGGAGACCCAGTACTTC. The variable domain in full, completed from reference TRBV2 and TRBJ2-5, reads EPEVTQTPSHQVTQMGQEVILRCVPISNHLYFYWYRQILGQKVEFLVSFYNNEISEKSEIFDDQFSVERPDGSNFTLKIRSTKLEDSAMYFCASSPRTSGGAHSETQYFGPGTRLLVL.

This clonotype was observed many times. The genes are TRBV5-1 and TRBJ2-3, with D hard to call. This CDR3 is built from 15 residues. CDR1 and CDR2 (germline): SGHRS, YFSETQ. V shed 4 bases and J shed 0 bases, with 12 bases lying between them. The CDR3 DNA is TGCGCCAGCAGCCTAAATCTTCCTAGCACAGATACGCAGTATTTT. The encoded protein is CASSLNLPSTDTQYF. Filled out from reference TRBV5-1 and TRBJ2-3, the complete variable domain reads KAGVTQTPRYLIKTRGQQVTLSCSPISGHRSVSWYQQTPGQGLQFLFEYFSETQRNKGNFPGRFSGRQFSNSRSEMNVSTLELGDSALYLCASSLNLPSTDTQYFGPGTRLTVL.

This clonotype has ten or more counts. CDR3 DNA sequence: TGTGCCAGCAGAGGAATAGCGTCAGGGGAAGCTTTCTTT. Translation gives CASRGIASGEAFF. The chain joins TRBV25-1 to TRBJ1-1; the D gene is possibly TRBD1 (5 bases). The CDR3 is 13 amino acids. Germline V gene data show CDR1 as MGHDK and CDR2 as SYGVNS. The V end was cut by 6 bases, the J end by 8 bases, with 16 bases between.

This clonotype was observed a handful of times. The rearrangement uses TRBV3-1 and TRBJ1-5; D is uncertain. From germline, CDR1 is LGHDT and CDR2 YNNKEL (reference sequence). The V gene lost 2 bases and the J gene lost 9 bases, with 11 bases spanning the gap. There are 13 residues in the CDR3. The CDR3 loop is CASSQLGRPPQHF. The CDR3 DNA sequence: TGTGCCAGCAGCCAATTGGGGAGGCCGCCCCAGCATTTT. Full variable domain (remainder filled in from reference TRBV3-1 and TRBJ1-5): DTAVSQTPKYLVTQMGNDKSIKCEQNLGHDTMYWYKQDSKKFLKIMFSYNNKELIINETVPNRFSPKSPDKAHLNLHINSLELGDSAVYFCASSQLGRPPQHFGDGTRLSIL.

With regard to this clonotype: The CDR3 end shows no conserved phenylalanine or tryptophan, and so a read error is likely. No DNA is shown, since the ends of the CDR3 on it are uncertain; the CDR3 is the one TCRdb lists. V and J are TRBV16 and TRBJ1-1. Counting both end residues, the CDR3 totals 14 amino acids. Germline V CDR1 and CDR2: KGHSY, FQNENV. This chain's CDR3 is CASSRFDRNTEALL.

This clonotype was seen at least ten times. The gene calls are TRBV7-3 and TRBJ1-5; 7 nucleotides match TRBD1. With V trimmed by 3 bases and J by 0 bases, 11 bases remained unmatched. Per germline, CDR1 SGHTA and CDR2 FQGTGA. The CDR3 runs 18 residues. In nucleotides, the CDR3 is TGTGCCAGCAGCTTCACGACAGGGCGGCGCAATAGCAATCAGCCCCAGCATTTT. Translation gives CASSFTTGRRNSNQPQHF.

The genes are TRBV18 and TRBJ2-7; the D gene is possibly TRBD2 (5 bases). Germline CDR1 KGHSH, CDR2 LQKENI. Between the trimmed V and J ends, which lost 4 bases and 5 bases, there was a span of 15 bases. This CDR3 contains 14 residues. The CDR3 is CASSREGRWDEQYF. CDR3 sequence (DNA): TGTGCCAGCTCACGAGAGGGTAGGTGGGACGAGCAGTACTTC.